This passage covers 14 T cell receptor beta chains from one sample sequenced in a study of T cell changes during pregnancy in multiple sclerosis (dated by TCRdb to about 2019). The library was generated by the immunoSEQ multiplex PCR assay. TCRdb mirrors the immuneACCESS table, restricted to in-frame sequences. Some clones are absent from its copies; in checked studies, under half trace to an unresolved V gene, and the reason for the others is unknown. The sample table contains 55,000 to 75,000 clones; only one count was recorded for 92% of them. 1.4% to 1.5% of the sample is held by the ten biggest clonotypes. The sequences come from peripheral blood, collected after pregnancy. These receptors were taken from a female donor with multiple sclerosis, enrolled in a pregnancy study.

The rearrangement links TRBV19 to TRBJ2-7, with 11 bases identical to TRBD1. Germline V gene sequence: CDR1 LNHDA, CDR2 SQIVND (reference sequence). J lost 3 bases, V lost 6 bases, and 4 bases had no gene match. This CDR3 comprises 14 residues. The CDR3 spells CASSRTGGYYEQYF. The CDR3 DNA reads TGTGCCAGTAGCAGGACAGGGGGCTACTACGAGCAGTACTTC.

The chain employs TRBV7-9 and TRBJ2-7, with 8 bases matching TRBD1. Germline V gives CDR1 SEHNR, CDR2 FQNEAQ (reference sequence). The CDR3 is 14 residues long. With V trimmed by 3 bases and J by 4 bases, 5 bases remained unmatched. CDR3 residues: CASSLDRDTYEQYF. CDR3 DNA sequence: TGTGCCAGCAGCTTGGACAGGGACACTTACGAGCAGTACTTC.

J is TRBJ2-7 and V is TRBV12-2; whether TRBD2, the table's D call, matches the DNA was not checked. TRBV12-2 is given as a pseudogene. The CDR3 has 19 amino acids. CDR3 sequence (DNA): TGTGCAAGTCGCTTAGTTGGACTAGCGGATCCGAGGAGCTCCTACGAGCAGTACTTC. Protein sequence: CASRLVGLADPRSSYEQYF.

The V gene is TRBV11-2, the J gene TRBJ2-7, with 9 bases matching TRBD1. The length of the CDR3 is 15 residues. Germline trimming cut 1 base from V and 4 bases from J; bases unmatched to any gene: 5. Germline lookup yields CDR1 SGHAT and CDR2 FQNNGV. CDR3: CASSLGGTGLYEQYF. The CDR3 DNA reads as TGTGCCAGCAGCTTAGGCGGGACAGGGCTTTACGAGCAGTACTTC.

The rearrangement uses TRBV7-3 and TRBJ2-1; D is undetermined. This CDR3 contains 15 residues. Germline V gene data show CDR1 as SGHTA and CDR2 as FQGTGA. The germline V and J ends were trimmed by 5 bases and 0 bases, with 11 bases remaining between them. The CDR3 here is CASSATPISYNEQFF. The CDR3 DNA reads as TGTGCCAGCAGCGCGACTCCAATCTCCTACAATGAGCAGTTCTTC.

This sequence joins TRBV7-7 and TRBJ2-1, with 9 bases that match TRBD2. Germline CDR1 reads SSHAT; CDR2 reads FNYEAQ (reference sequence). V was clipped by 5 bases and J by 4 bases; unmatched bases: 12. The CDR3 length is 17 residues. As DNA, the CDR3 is TGTGCCAGCAGCGCACAACCGGGACTAGCCGCGTACAATGAGCAGTTCTTC. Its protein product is CASSAQPGLAAYNEQFF.

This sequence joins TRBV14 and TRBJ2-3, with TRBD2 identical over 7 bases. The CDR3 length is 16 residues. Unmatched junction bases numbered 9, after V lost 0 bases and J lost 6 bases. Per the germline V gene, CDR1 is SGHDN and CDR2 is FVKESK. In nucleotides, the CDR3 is TGTGCCAGCAGCCAAGATTGGGGGACTATCAAGGATACGCAGTATTTT. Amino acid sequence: CASSQDWGTIKDTQYF.

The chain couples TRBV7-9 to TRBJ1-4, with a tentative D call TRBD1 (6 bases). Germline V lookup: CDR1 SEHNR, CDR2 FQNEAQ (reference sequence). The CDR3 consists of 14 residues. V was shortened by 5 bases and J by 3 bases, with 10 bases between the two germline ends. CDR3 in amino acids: CASSPQGPNEKLFF. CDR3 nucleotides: TGTGCCAGCAGCCCACAGGGACCTAATGAAAAACTGTTTTTT.

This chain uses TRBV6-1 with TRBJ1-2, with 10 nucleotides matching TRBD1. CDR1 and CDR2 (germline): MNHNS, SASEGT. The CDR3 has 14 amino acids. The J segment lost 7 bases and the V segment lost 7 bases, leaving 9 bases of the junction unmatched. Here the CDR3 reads CASTLGDRGFGYTF. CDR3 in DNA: TGTGCCAGCACTTTAGGGGACAGGGGTTTTGGCTACACCTTC.

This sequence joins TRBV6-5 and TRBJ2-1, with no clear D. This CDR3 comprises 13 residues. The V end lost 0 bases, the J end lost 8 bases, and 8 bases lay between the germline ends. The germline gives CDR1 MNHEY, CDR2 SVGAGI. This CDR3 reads CASSYSNPDEQFF. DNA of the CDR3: TGTGCCAGCAGTTACTCGAATCCGGATGAGCAGTTCTTC.

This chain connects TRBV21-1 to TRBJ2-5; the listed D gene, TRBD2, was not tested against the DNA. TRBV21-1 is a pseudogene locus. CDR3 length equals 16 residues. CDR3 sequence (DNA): TGTGCCAGCAGCACCCGCATAGCTACACTCTCTGAGACCCAGTACTTC. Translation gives CASSTRIATLSETQYF.

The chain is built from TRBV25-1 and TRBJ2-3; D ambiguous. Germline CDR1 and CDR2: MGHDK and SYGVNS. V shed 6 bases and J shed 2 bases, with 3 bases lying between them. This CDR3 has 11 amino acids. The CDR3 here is CASSLTDTQYF. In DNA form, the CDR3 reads TGTGCCAGCAGCCTCACAGATACGCAGTATTTT.

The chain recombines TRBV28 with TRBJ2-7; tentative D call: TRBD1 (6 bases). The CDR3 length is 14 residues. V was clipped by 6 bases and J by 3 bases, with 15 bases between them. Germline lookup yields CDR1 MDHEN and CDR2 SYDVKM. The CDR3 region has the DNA TGTGCCAGCAGCCGCGAAACAGGGTTCTACGAGCAGTACTTC. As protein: CASSRETGFYEQYF.

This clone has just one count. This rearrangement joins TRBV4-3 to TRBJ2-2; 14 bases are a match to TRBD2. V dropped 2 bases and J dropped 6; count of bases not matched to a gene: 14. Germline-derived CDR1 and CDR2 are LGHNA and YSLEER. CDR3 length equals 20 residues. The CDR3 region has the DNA TGCGCCAGCAGCCAATTGAAGGGACTAGCGGGAGTAGGTTCGTCCGGGGAGCTGTTTTTT. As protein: CASSQLKGLAGVGSSGELFF.